These 26 T cell receptor beta chains came from one sample sequenced in a study of follicular helper T cells after annual influenza vaccination (dated by TCRdb to about 2017). Sample time point, as interpreted from the label and publication: 2015-2016 season, pre-vaccination. The receptor library was made with the immunoSEQ multiplex PCR assay. Entries here come from immuneACCESS through TCRdb and include only in-frame sequences with V and J called. Some clones fail to appear in such tables; in the studies checked, an unresolved V gene covers under half of the shortfall, and the cause of the remainder is unknown. Counted in this sample were roughly 15,000 clones; 75% to 80% of them appeared once. The leading ten clones occupy 0.44% of the sample. Sequencing used CXCR5- memory CD4+ T cells sorted from blood, obtained on the day of influenza vaccination. The cell subset or site label corresponds to: CXCR5- memory CD4 T cells. The source of these receptors is an adult who received the influenza vaccine.

This rearrangement joins TRBV5-6 to TRBJ1-4; D call uncertain. The CDR3 totals 13 residues. CDR1 and CDR2 from the germline V gene are SGHDT and YYEEEE. V lost 1 base and J lost 10, with 11 bases in between. DNA of the CDR3: TGTGCCAGCAGCTTGATGGGAGTCGGAAAACTGTTTTTT. Amino acid sequence: CASSLMGVGKLFF. Complete variable domain (other parts from reference TRBV5-6 and TRBJ1-4): DAGVTQSPTHLIKTRGQQVTLRCSPKSGHDTVSWYQQALGQGPQFIFQYYEEEERQRGNFPDRFSGHQFPNYSSELNVNALLLGDSALYLCASSLMGVGKLFFGSGTQLSVL.

This clone was observed a few times. The rearrangement joins TRBV5-1 to TRBJ2-5; D is unresolved. CDR1 is SGHRS and CDR2 is YFSETQ in the germline V gene. V dropped 2 bases and J dropped 2 bases, with 10 bases sitting between them. This CDR3 is 14 amino acids long. CDR3 nucleotide sequence: TGCGCCAGCAGCTTTCAGACGGAACAAGAGACCCAGTACTTC. Translation gives CASSFQTEQETQYF.

The rearrangement uses TRBV7-2 and TRBJ1-1; a weak D match, TRBD1 (5 bases). The germline CDR1 and CDR2 sequences are SGHTA and FQGNSA. CDR3 length equals 15 residues. V shed 5 bases and J shed 5 bases, with 18 bases lying between them. In nucleotides, the CDR3 is TGTGCCAGCAGCCCGACGAATTTTGGGGGGACTGAAGCTTTCTTT. As protein: CASSPTNFGGTEAFF.

This clone was counted a single time. This chain joins TRBV5-1 and TRBJ2-7; TRBD2 matches 14 bases. After removal of 7 bases from V and 6 bases from J, the junction contained 12 bases not matched to a gene. From germline, CDR1 is SGHRS and CDR2 YFSETQ. There are 16 residues in the CDR3. CDR3 protein: CASDRGTSGGVREQYF. In nucleotides, the CDR3 is TGCGCCAGCGACAGGGGGACTAGCGGGGGAGTACGCGAGCAGTACTTC.

The V call is TRBV14, the J call TRBJ2-1; D call uncertain. The CDR3 contains 16 residues. Trimming pared 0 bases from V and 4 bases from J, leaving 13 bases between. In germline, CDR1 is SGHDN, CDR2 FVKESK. The CDR3 DNA is TGTGCCAGCAGCCAAGATGTTAGCAACCTTTACAATGAGCAGTTCTTC. This encodes CASSQDVSNLYNEQFF.

This clone has a single count. The gene calls are TRBV7-8 and TRBJ2-5; D unclear. Per germline, CDR1 SGHVS and CDR2 FQNEAQ. With 3 bases removed from V and 5 bases from J, the gap between germline ends came to 10 bases. The CDR3 contains 13 residues. The CDR3 protein is CASSFGVGETQYF. CDR3 DNA sequence: TGTGCCAGCAGCTTTGGTGTGGGGGAGACCCAGTACTTC.

The chain uses TRBV7-2 and TRBJ2-1, with TRBD2 matching 8 bases. There are 15 residues in the CDR3. CDR1 SGHTA and CDR2 FQGNSA come from the germline V gene. Trimming cost V 1 base and J 7 bases; bases outside gene matches: 6. The CDR3 here is CASSLEAGVRNEQFF. The DNA of the CDR3 is TGTGCCAGCAGCTTAGAAGCGGGGGTAAGGAATGAGCAGTTCTTC.

This chain uses TRBV5-6 with TRBJ1-1, with a tentative D call TRBD1 (6 bases). Trimming pared 0 bases from V and 3 bases from J, leaving 18 bases between. Germline V CDR1 and CDR2: SGHDT, YYEEEE. The CDR3 spans 17 residues. CDR3 region: CASSLEQGRNRYTEAFF. The CDR3 DNA follows: TGTGCCAGCAGCTTGGAACAGGGTCGAAATAGGTACACTGAAGCTTTCTTT.

This chain connects TRBV5-1 to TRBJ2-5, with unresolved D. The CDR3 sequence is 14 residues long. CDR1 and CDR2 (germline): SGHRS, YFSETQ. V was trimmed by 1 base and J by 1 base, leaving 8 bases between them. The CDR3, as DNA: TGCGCCAGCAGCTTGCAGACCTTCCAAGAGACCCAGTACTTC. It specifies CASSLQTFQETQYF.

This chain joins TRBV7-8 and TRBJ1-1; 7 nucleotides match TRBD1. This CDR3 spans 14 amino acids. Trimming cost V 4 bases and J 4 bases; bases outside gene matches: 6. Germline lookup yields CDR1 SGHVS and CDR2 FQNEAQ. The CDR3 DNA follows: TGTGCCAGCAGCTCAGACAGGGAGGGCACTGAAGCTTTCTTT. This codes for CASSSDREGTEAFF.

The V and J genes are TRBV6-6 and TRBJ2-5; a possible D gene is TRBD1 (5 bases). This CDR3 is 13 amino acids long. CDR1 and CDR2 from the germline V gene are MNHNY and SVGAGI (reference sequence). The V and J ends lost 6 bases and 5 bases respectively, with 13 bases between them. CDR3 sequence (DNA): TGTGCCAGCAGGCAAGACAGTGGGGAGACCCAGTACTTC. It is translated as CASRQDSGETQYF.

This sequence joins TRBV7-2 and TRBJ1-5, with D uncertain. CDR1 and CDR2 (germline): SGHTA, FQGNSA. There are 16 residues in the CDR3. Trimming pared 6 bases from V and 0 bases from J, leaving 15 bases between. The CDR3 here is CASRQGGRDSNQPQHF. In nucleotides, the CDR3 is TGTGCCAGCAGACAAGGTGGGCGGGATAGCAATCAGCCCCAGCATTTT.

V is TRBV10-3 and J is TRBJ2-3, with a weak D call TRBD1 (5 bases). Looked up from germline, CDR1 is ENHRY and CDR2 is SYGVKD. Trimming cost V 0 bases and J 5 bases, with 12 bases left between them. The CDR3 loop spans 15 amino acids. CDR3 sequence (DNA): TGTGCCATCAGTGAGTCGATCAGGGTTGGAGATACGCAGTATTTT. Translating gives CAISESIRVGDTQYF.

The chain employs TRBV6-1 and TRBJ1-1, with TRBD1 identical over 8 bases. CDR1 is MNHNS and CDR2 is SASEGT in the germline V gene. CDR3 length: 13 residues. V lost 6 bases to trimming and J lost 3 bases; unmatched junction nucleotides: 3. CDR3 sequence reads: CASRGQGHTEAFF. In DNA, the CDR3 is TGTGCCAGCAGAGGACAGGGACACACTGAAGCTTTCTTT.

The chain joins TRBV25-1 to TRBJ1-6; D uncertain. CDR1 and CDR2 from the germline V gene are MGHDK and SYGVNS. The CDR3 runs to 16 residues. V lost 1 base, J lost 6 bases, and 13 bases lay in between. The CDR3 nucleotides read TGTGCCAGCAGTGAATTGGGAGGGATGGGTAATTCACCCCTCCACTTT. As protein: CASSELGGMGNSPLHF.

The gene calls are TRBV5-6 and TRBJ2-5; D may be TRBD2 (6 bases). The V end lost 6 bases, the J end lost 5 bases, and 23 bases lay between the germline ends. The germline V gene has CDR1 SGHDT and CDR2 YYEEEE. The length of the CDR3 is 16 residues. CDR3 amino acids: CASKRGFGLAGETQYF. CDR3 coding DNA: TGTGCCAGCAAAAGGGGATTTGGGCTTGCGGGGGAGACCCAGTACTTC.

The chain links TRBV19 to TRBJ2-5; D is ambiguous. Trimming removed 0 bases from V and 5 bases from J, with 13 bases in between. Germline CDR1 reads LNHDA; CDR2 reads SQIVND (reference sequence). The CDR3 length is 15 residues. The CDR3 DNA reads TGTGCCAGTAGTATAGATCTGGCCCGGGTCGAGACCCAGTACTTC. This codes for CASSIDLARVETQYF.

This sequence joins TRBV14 and TRBJ2-7; D perhaps matches TRBD1 (5 bases). This CDR3 region has 13 residues. With 4 bases removed from V and 1 base from J, the gap between germline ends came to 8 bases. CDR1 and CDR2 (germline): SGHDN, FVKESK. CDR3 loop: CASSRGPSYEQYF. CDR3 bases: TGTGCCAGCAGCCGGGGCCCTTCCTACGAGCAGTACTTC.

The rearrangement joins TRBV15 to TRBJ2-4; weak D call: TRBD2 (6 bases). This CDR3 contains 18 residues. Trimming left V 5 bases short and J 0 bases short, with 20 bases between. Germline CDR1 LNHNV, CDR2 YYDKDF (reference sequence). The CDR3 nucleotides are TGTGCCACCAGCCCTAGAGGGCGGGGTACGTTAGCCAAAAACATTCAGTACTTC. Its protein product is CATSPRGRGTLAKNIQYF.

V is TRBV14 and J is TRBJ2-1, with D hard to call. The CDR3 loop spans 16 amino acids. The V gene lost 0 bases and the J gene lost 10 bases, with 19 bases spanning the gap. Germline V gene sequence: CDR1 SGHDN, CDR2 FVKESK. The CDR3 protein is CASSQETWFEAGEQFF. The DNA for the CDR3 is TGTGCCAGCAGCCAAGAAACTTGGTTCGAGGCCGGGGAGCAGTTCTTC.

This clone showed up just a few times. The chain carries TRBV7-9 and TRBJ1-6; D is unclear. This CDR3 spans 13 amino acids. CDR1 is SEHNR and CDR2 is FQNEAQ in the germline V gene (reference sequence). Between the trimmed V and J ends, which lost 5 bases and 5 bases, there was a span of 7 bases. Here the CDR3 DNA reads TGTGCCAGCAGCGAACAGAATAATTCACCCCTCCACTTT. Its translation is CASSEQNNSPLHF.

The rearrangement links TRBV5-1 to TRBJ1-1, with TRBD1 matching 8 bases. J lost 3 bases, V lost 2 bases, and 6 bases had no gene match. The length of the CDR3 is 15 residues. Germline CDR1 and CDR2: SGHRS and YFSETQ. For the CDR3, the DNA is TGCGCCAGCAGCTTTTCTGGACAGGGAGACACTGAAGCTTTCTTT. This gives the protein CASSFSGQGDTEAFF.

The chain couples TRBV6-1 to TRBJ1-2; D is unresolved. Germline V gene lookup returns CDR1 MNHNS and CDR2 SASEGT. This CDR3 has 13 residues. Trimming shortened V by 2 bases and J by 4 bases, and 8 bases separated the two germline ends. CDR3 protein: CASSEFRSYGYTF. The CDR3 DNA reads as TGTGCCAGCAGTGAATTCAGGTCCTATGGCTACACCTTC.

The chain links TRBV6-1 to TRBJ2-3; D not resolved. The CDR3 is 14 amino acids. Trimming cost V 6 bases and J 1 base, with 11 bases left between them. Germline V gene sequence: CDR1 MNHNS, CDR2 SASEGT. The CDR3 here is CASRPRSGTDTQYF. The CDR3 DNA sequence: TGTGCCAGCAGGCCTAGGTCGGGCACAGATACGCAGTATTTT.

The chain employs TRBV7-9 and TRBJ2-2; D unresolved. CDR3 size: 14 residues. Germline loops: CDR1 SEHNR, CDR2 FQNEAQ (reference sequence). The V end lost 5 bases, the J end lost 4 bases, and 11 bases lay between the germline ends. DNA of the CDR3: TGTGCCAGCAGCCCAAGGGCGAGCACCGGGGAGCTGTTTTTT. It translates to CASSPRASTGELFF.

The V and J genes are TRBV18 and TRBJ1-1; D not resolved. The germline V gene encodes CDR1 KGHSH and CDR2 LQKENI. The CDR3 length is 13 residues. V was shortened by 4 bases and J by 0 bases, with 6 bases between the two germline ends. CDR3 region: CASSQGLNTEAFF. The CDR3 DNA reads TGTGCCAGCTCACAAGGTTTGAACACTGAAGCTTTCTTT.